These 25 T cell receptor beta chains originate from one sample sequenced in a study of T cells in Graves' hyperthyroidism and ophthalmopathy. The source material, RNA transcripts, was used to amplify TCR beta CDR3 regions. First-round RT-PCR with HTBI primers amplified the TCR CDR3 region. One entry per CDR3 protein, called by TCRdb with MiXCR from the multiplex PCR reads. The sample contains a few hundred thousand distinct CDR3 sequences, around 15% of which appear only once. The material sequenced was blood. These receptor sequences come from a woman aged 18 to 35 with Graves' hyperthyroidism.

There are many counts of this clonotype. This chain links TRBV27 with TRBJ2-7, with TRBD2 identical over 15 bases. V shed 9 bases and J 3 bases; nucleotides not matched to a gene: 9. CDR1 and CDR2 from the germline V gene are MNHEY and SMNVEV (reference sequence). This CDR3 is built from 16 residues. The CDR3 spells CASRSGTSGRSYEQYF. In nucleotides, the CDR3 is TGTGCCAGTAGAAGTGGGACTAGCGGGAGGAGCTACGAGCAGTACTTC.

This clonotype has at least ten counts. The chain is built from TRBV10-2 and TRBJ2-5, with 7 bases fitting TRBD2. Germline values: CDR1 WSHSY, CDR2 SAAADI. With 4 bases clipped from V and 7 bases from J, the junction kept 6 bases outside the gene matches. The CDR3 sequence is 13 residues long. In DNA, the CDR3 is TGCGCCAGCAGTGTAGCGGGCTCGGGGACCCAGTACTTC. This sequence encodes CASSVAGSGTQYF.

This clonotype has ten or more counts. The chain combines TRBV4-3 with TRBJ2-7; D remains unclear. Germline CDR1 is LGHNA and CDR2 is YSLEER. The CDR3 loop spans 14 amino acids. V was trimmed by 1 base and J by 5 bases, leaving 12 bases between them. DNA for the CDR3: TGCGCCAGCAGCCAAGGGCCAAACCCGGACGAGCAGTACTTC. Translating gives CASSQGPNPDEQYF.

The chain links TRBV5-1 to TRBJ2-6; D assignment may be TRBD1 or TRBD2 (5 bases each). The CDR3 extends over 17 amino acids. V was cut by 2 bases and J by 0 bases, with 12 bases left in between. Germline CDR1 SGHRS, CDR2 YFSETQ. CDR3 region: CASSFGGLPSGANVLTF. CDR3 nucleotides: TGCGCCAGCAGCTTTGGGGGATTACCCTCTGGGGCCAACGTCCTGACTTTC.

Note on this clonotype: This may come from a read error, since a much larger clone is one base off. The chain couples TRBV10-2 to TRBJ2-1; D may be TRBD2 (6 bases). The length of the CDR3 is 16 residues. The germline V gene encodes CDR1 WSHSY and CDR2 SAAADI. Trimming removed 8 bases from V and 3 bases from J, with 20 bases in between. The CDR3 spells CASSVRAEGDYNEQFF. The CDR3 region has the DNA TGCGCCAGCTCGGTTCGTGCGGAGGGAGACTACAATGAGCAGTTCTTC.

Comment on this clonotype: This may be a read error: a much more frequent sequence differs by one nucleotide. CDR3 protein: CSVDQGHTEAFF. CDR3 coding DNA: TGCAGCGTTGATCAGGGTCACACTGAAGCTTTCTTT. The chain is built from TRBV20-1 and TRBJ1-1, with a weak D call TRBD1 (5 bases). The CDR3 spans 12 residues. CDR1 DFQATT and CDR2 SNEGSKA come from the germline V gene (reference sequence).

There are a few counts of this clonotype. The J gene is TRBJ1-2, the V gene TRBV19; TRBD1 matches at 7 bases. Losses at the gene ends were 5 bases for V and 2 bases for J; bases not matched to a gene: 11. The CDR3 totals 16 residues. Germline V lookup: CDR1 LNHDA, CDR2 SQIVND (reference sequence). CDR3 sequence reads: CASSFGQALANYGYTF. In DNA form, the CDR3 reads TGTGCCAGTAGTTTCGGACAGGCCTTAGCGAACTATGGCTACACCTTC. Full variable domain (rest looked up from reference TRBV19 and TRBJ1-2): DGGITQSPKYLFRKEGQNVTLSCEQNLNHDAMYWYRQDPGQGLRLIYYSQIVNDFQKGDIAEGYSVSREKKESFPLTVTSAQKNPTAFYLCASSFGQALANYGYTFGSGTRLTVV.

This rearrangement joins TRBV2 to TRBJ1-2; TRBD1 matches at 7 bases. The germline CDR1 and CDR2 sequences are SNHLY and FYNNEI. V lost 8 bases to trimming and J lost 2 bases; unmatched junction nucleotides: 11. The CDR3 is 15 amino acids. The CDR3 nucleotides read TGTGCCAGCCTCGCGCCGACAGGGCTCAACTATGGCTACACCTTC. Its protein is CASLAPTGLNYGYTF.

The sample holds a few counts of this clonotype. The chain joins TRBV28 to TRBJ1-2; 8 bases map to TRBD1. The germline V gene encodes CDR1 MDHEN and CDR2 SYDVKM. The CDR3 contains 15 residues. Germline trimming cut 5 bases from V and 4 bases from J; bases unmatched to any gene: 9. The CDR3 is CASSPGTGGPYGYTF. CDR3 DNA: TGTGCCAGCAGTCCCGGGACAGGTGGACCCTATGGCTACACCTTC.

This clonotype has ten or more counts. The rearrangement joins TRBV5-1 to TRBJ2-1; the match to TRBD2 covers 8 bases. Germline CDR1 SGHRS, CDR2 YFSETQ. J was trimmed by 5 bases and V by 0 bases; bases with no gene match: 19. CDR3 length: 20 amino acids. The CDR3 protein is CASSLGGHIKTSARDNEQFF. CDR3 nucleotide sequence: TGCGCCAGCAGCTTGGGCGGACACATTAAGACTAGCGCGAGGGACAATGAGCAGTTCTTC.

This clonotype occurred many times. This CDR3 reads CASSLGPEAFF. CDR3 in DNA: TGTGCCAGCTCACTAGGCCCTGAAGCTTTCTTT. V usage is TRBV18 and J usage is TRBJ1-1; the D is unclear. Germline V lookup: CDR1 KGHSH, CDR2 LQKENI. This CDR3 is 11 amino acids long. V lost 4 bases, J lost 6 bases, and 6 bases lay in between.

This clonotype was counted once. Just one base apart from a much larger clone, this may be a read error. The chain is built from TRBV27 and TRBJ2-5, with D perhaps TRBD1 (6 bases). Germline CDR1 MNHEY, CDR2 SMNVEV (reference sequence). The V end lost 6 bases, the J end lost 2 bases, and 13 bases lay between the germline ends. This CDR3 contains 14 residues. The CDR3: CASREGTMQETQYF. Written as DNA, the CDR3 is TGTGCCAGCAGAGAAGGGACAATGCAAGAGACCCAGTACTTC.

This clonotype was counted many times. V and J are TRBV4-1 and TRBJ2-3; 7 bases match TRBD2. Unmatched junction bases numbered 5, after V lost 6 bases and J lost 5 bases. The CDR3 is 13 residues long. In germline, CDR1 is MGHRA, CDR2 YSYEKL. Here the CDR3 DNA reads TGCGCCAGCAGAAAAGAGCGGGGAGATACGCAGTATTTT. Protein sequence: CASRKERGDTQYF.

Concerning this clonotype itself: One end of the junction is discordant with germline, which a read error may explain. The chain is built from TRBV10-2 and TRBJ2-1, with a tentative D call TRBD2 (5 bases). CDR3 length: 13 amino acids. Germline lookup yields CDR1 WSHSY and CDR2 SAAADI. The DNA of the CDR3 is TGCGCCAACAGTGAAACTAGGGTGAATGAGCAGTTCTTC. This gives the protein CANSETRVNEQFF.

The genes are TRBV11-2 and TRBJ2-2; 9 nucleotides agree with TRBD2. The junction had 7 bases not matched to a gene; V was cut back by 2 bases and J by 6 bases. CDR3 size: 16 residues. Germline V gene lookup returns CDR1 SGHAT and CDR2 FQNNGV. The CDR3 DNA is TGTGCCAGCAGCTTAAGTCTAGCGGGAAAGGCCGGGGAGCTGTTTTTT. Protein product: CASSLSLAGKAGELFF.

Many counts were recorded for this clonotype. The rearrangement joins TRBV18 to TRBJ1-5; tentative D call: TRBD1 (5 bases). Germline V gives CDR1 KGHSH, CDR2 LQKENI. This CDR3 region has 14 residues. Trimming left V 3 bases short and J 7 bases short, with 13 bases between. CDR3 DNA: TGTGCCAGCTCACCGGACATGAAGGACCAGCCCCAGCATTTT. This gives the protein CASSPDMKDQPQHF.

This clonotype occurred a few times. This sequence joins TRBV12-3 or TRBV12-4 and TRBJ1-2; D might be TRBD1 (6 bases). The V gene lost 2 bases and the J gene lost 8 bases, with 15 bases spanning the gap. The CDR3 is 14 amino acids. The CDR3 here is CASSLRGGARGYTF. DNA of the CDR3: TGTGCCAGCAGTTTACGGGGGGGGGCGCGGGGCTACACCTTC.

At least ten counts were recorded for this clonotype. V is TRBV2 and J is TRBJ2-5; tentatively, D is TRBD2 (6 bases). The CDR3 runs to 13 residues. The V and J ends lost 5 bases and 1 base respectively, with 8 bases between them. Germline lookup yields CDR1 SNHLY and CDR2 FYNNEI. The CDR3 DNA reads as TGTGCCAGCAGTCGGGACTCCCAAGAGACCCAGTACTTC. It specifies CASSRDSQETQYF.

This clonotype was counted only a few times. The V gene is TRBV24-1, the J gene TRBJ2-6, with D possibly matching TRBD2 (5 bases). The length of the CDR3 is 19 residues. Germline CDR1 KGHDR, CDR2 SFDVKD. Trimming cost V 5 bases and J 0 bases, with 19 bases left between them. This CDR3 is CATSAPPGRTSSGANVLTF. DNA of the CDR3: TGTGCCACCAGTGCCCCCCCGGGAAGGACTTCCTCTGGGGCCAACGTCCTGACTTTC.

This clonotype was detected a few times. This chain links TRBV7-3 with TRBJ1-1, with no clear D. Germline V lookup: CDR1 SGHTA, CDR2 FQGTGA. CDR3 size: 13 residues. V lost 5 bases and J lost 0, with 7 bases in between. The CDR3 DNA is TGTGCCAGCAGCGCGCAGGTGAACACTGAAGCTTTCTTT. Translation gives CASSAQVNTEAFF.

This clonotype was found many times. The chain is built from TRBV10-3 and TRBJ2-3; 8 nucleotides line up with TRBD1. V gave up 3 bases and J gave up 8 bases; unmatched junction bases: 10. Germline V gives CDR1 ENHRY, CDR2 SYGVKD. This CDR3 spans 15 amino acids. CDR3 residues: CAISEGQGGVGTQYF. In DNA form, the CDR3 reads TGTGCCATCAGTGAAGGACAGGGTGGGGTTGGTACGCAGTATTTT.

In its sample, this clonotype was seen many times. The V and J genes are TRBV13 and TRBJ2-2; the D is unclear. Germline V CDR1 and CDR2: PRHDT, FYEKMQ (reference sequence). The CDR3 length is 13 residues. The V end lost 5 bases, the J end lost 6 bases, and 10 bases lay between the germline ends. CDR3 DNA sequence: TGTGCCAGCAGCCACGCGACCGCCGGGGAGCTGTTTTTT. Encoded protein: CASSHATAGELFF. The variable domain in full, with the rest retrieved from reference TRBV13 and TRBJ2-2, is AAGVIQSPRHLIKEKRETATLKCYPIPRHDTVYWYQQGPGQDPQFLISFYEKMQSDKGSIPDRFSAQQFSDYHSELNMSSLELGDSALYFCASSHATAGELFFGEGSRLTVL.

This clonotype has ten or more counts. The rearrangement joins TRBV7-6 to TRBJ1-2; 7 positions agree with TRBD1. With V trimmed by 5 bases and J by 6 bases, 6 bases remained unmatched. Per germline, CDR1 SGHVS and CDR2 FNYEAQ. This CDR3 is built from 13 residues. Written as DNA, the CDR3 is TGTGCCAGCAGCGGCCGGGACAGACATGGCTACACCTTC. It codes for CASSGRDRHGYTF.

V and J are TRBV27 and TRBJ2-5, with 14 bases fitting TRBD2. The CDR3 is 16 residues long. The V gene end was trimmed by 5 bases and the J gene end by 4 bases; junction bases not matched to a gene: 6. Germline V lookup: CDR1 MNHEY, CDR2 SMNVEV (reference sequence). The CDR3 reads CASSRRLAGGGETQYF. CDR3 nucleotide sequence: TGTGCCAGCAGTCGAAGACTAGCGGGAGGGGGAGAGACCCAGTACTTC.

In this sample, this clonotype turned up many times. This chain uses TRBV2 with TRBJ2-7; TRBD2 agrees at 9 bases. The length of the CDR3 is 15 residues. Germline-derived CDR1 and CDR2 are SNHLY and FYNNEI. The V gene end was trimmed by 6 bases and the J gene end by 9 bases; junction bases not matched to a gene: 15. CDR3 nucleotides: TGTGCCAGCAGCCCACCCGCGGGAGGGATTACGAGGCAGTACTTC. Amino acid sequence: CASSPPAGGITRQYF.